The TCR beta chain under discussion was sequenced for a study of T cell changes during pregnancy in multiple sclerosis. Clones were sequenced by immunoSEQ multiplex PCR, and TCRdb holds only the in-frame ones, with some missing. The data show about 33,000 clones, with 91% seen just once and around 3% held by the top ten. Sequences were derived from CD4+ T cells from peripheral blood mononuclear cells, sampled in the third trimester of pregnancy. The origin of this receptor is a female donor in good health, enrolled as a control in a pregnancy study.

The CDR3 loop is CASSTGSQGETQYF. The CDR3 coding sequence is TGTGCCAGCAGCACGGGGTCCCAGGGGGAGACCCAGTACTTC. V and J are TRBV7-3 and TRBJ2-5; D possibly corresponds to TRBD1 (6 bases). CDR1 SGHTA and CDR2 FQGTGA come from the germline V gene. The length of the CDR3 is 14 residues. V lost 5 bases and J 5 bases, leaving 15 bases between the germline ends.